One T cell receptor (beta chain) is described in this entry. There are 13 residues in the CDR3. V was shortened by 3 bases and J by 3 bases, with 10 bases between the two germline ends. Germline V gene sequence: CDR1 SGDLS, CDR2 YYNGEE. These data come from a study of control samples from healthy donors and cancer patients. Produced via immunoSEQ multiplex PCR; TCRdb's table is partial and in-frame only. This sample carries roughly 150,000 clones, 92% of them seen once, and the ten largest clones take roughly 0.7%. Material for sequencing was blood. The sequence was obtained from a woman aged 25 to 45 in good health. This chain joins TRBV9 and TRBJ2-7; possibly TRBD2 for D (5 bases). The CDR3 nucleotides are TGTGCCAGCAGCGACGGACTTAGCTACGAGCAGTACTTC. Its translation: CASSDGLSYEQYF.